Included here is one T cell receptor (beta chain) sequence, with context. The antigen remains unidentified. The record originates from a study of blood T cells in healthy people across ages. Study-wide results and limits: Changes in expanded clonotypes were possibly confounded, as the CMV status of donors was unknown. The diversity estimates, figures obtained from one million T cells, were considered underestimates.

With a J-beta primer mix and a sample-barcoded 5' primer, a second PCR ran 7 to 11 cycles. MiXCR was run by TCRdb on the 5' RACE reads, yielding one entry per CDR3 protein. This sample has about 650,000 distinct CDR3 sequences; roughly 32% occur once, and the top ten carry 15%. The CDR3 is 15 residues long. The TCR originated in a woman at least 80 years old in good health. The chain combines TRBV21-1 with TRBJ2-7; the table's TRBD1 call for D was not verified on the DNA. TRBV21-1 is shown as a pseudogene. Sequencing was carried out using blood. The CDR3, as DNA: TGTGCCAGCAGTTATCCGACAGGGGGCTCCTACGAGCAGTACTTC. It is translated as CASSYPTGGSYEQYF.